The 24 T cell receptor beta chains given below trace back to one sample, sequenced in a study of blood T cell repertoires in COVID-19. The data were produced by immunoSEQ multiplex PCR, yet TCRdb's version contains in-frame clones alone and is incomplete. The data hold about 150,000 clones, with around 83% observed a single time. The sequencing sample was made of peripheral blood. Receptors originate from a woman aged 55-70 years with acute or convalescent COVID-19.

The V and J genes are TRBV12-3 or TRBV12-4 and TRBJ2-1; 7 nucleotides align to TRBD1. V lost 8 bases and J lost 4; bases outside the gene matches: 5. CDR3 length: 13 amino acids. CDR3 coding DNA: TGTGCCAGCTGCGGACAGGCGTACAATGAGCAGTTCTTC. It yields the protein CASCGQAYNEQFF.

This chain joins TRBV5-1 and TRBJ1-4; D possibly corresponds to TRBD1 (5 bases). The CDR3 length is 13 residues. CDR1 is SGHRS, CDR2 YFSETQ, per germline. The V end lost 3 bases, the J end lost 4 bases, and 7 bases lay between the germline ends. The CDR3 sequence: CASSSDSNEKLFF. The CDR3 DNA follows: TGCGCCAGCAGCTCCGACAGTAATGAAAAACTGTTTTTT.

The chain employs TRBV28 and TRBJ1-1, with D tentatively TRBD1 (6 bases). This CDR3 comprises 15 residues. V dropped 5 bases and J dropped 7 bases, with 20 bases sitting between them. Germline V lookup: CDR1 MDHEN, CDR2 SYDVKM. This CDR3 is CASSLPGTGLGEAFF. The CDR3 DNA reads as TGTGCCAGCAGTCTCCCAGGCACAGGGTTGGGTGAAGCTTTCTTT.

The chain uses TRBV19 and TRBJ1-2, with D possibly TRBD1 on 5 matching bases. The CDR3 is made up of 12 amino acids. Trimming cost V 7 bases and J 3 bases, with 9 bases left between them. Looked up from germline, CDR1 is LNHDA and CDR2 is SQIVND (reference sequence). Here the CDR3 DNA reads TGTGCCAGTACCGGGGGGGACTATGGCTACACCTTC. Residues: CASTGGDYGYTF.

This sequence joins TRBV19 and TRBJ2-6; 8 positions agree with TRBD1. After removal of 5 bases from V and 9 bases from J, the junction contained 12 bases not matched to a gene. Germline V gene lookup returns CDR1 LNHDA and CDR2 SQIVND (reference sequence). The CDR3 is made up of 16 amino acids. CDR3 bases: TGTGCCAGTAGTCCCCGGCAGGGGGCCCGAGTCAACGTCCTGACTTTC. Translation: CASSPRQGARVNVLTF.

V usage is TRBV5-1 and J usage is TRBJ2-1, with TRBD2 matching over 11 bases. V lost 4 bases, J lost 7 bases, and 13 bases stayed unmatched. CDR3 length equals 17 residues. The V gene's germline CDR1 is SGHRS and CDR2 YFSETQ. This chain's CDR3 is CASSRTTDSGGANEQFF. In DNA, the CDR3 is TGCGCCAGCAGCCGGACGACTGATAGCGGGGGGGCTAATGAGCAGTTCTTC.

The rearrangement uses TRBV12-3 or TRBV12-4 and TRBJ1-1; D not resolved. CDR3 size: 12 residues. The V and J ends lost 3 bases and 11 bases respectively, with 13 bases between them. CDR3 residues: CASSFGRGQAFF. DNA of the CDR3: TGTGCCAGCAGTTTCGGTAGAGGGCAGGCTTTCTTT.

This clone has at least ten counts. V gene TRBV7-9 combines with J gene TRBJ1-1; D not certain. CDR1 is SEHNR, CDR2 FQNEAQ, per germline (reference sequence). This CDR3 region has 11 residues. V lost 2 bases to trimming and J lost 7 bases, with 5 bases between them. For the CDR3, the DNA is TGTGCCAGCAGCTTAATAATTGAAGCTTTCTTT. As protein: CASSLIIEAFF.

J is TRBJ1-6 and V is TRBV5-1, with TRBD1 identical over 9 bases. This CDR3 has 14 amino acids. Germline V CDR1 and CDR2: SGHRS, YFSETQ. V gave up 2 bases and J gave up 7 bases; unmatched junction bases: 1. The CDR3 DNA follows: TGCGCCAGCAGCTTACAGGGGGCGAATTCACCCCTCCACTTT. Protein sequence: CASSLQGANSPLHF. Together with reference TRBV5-1 and TRBJ1-6, the CDR3 gives the full variable domain: KAGVTQTPRYLIKTRGQQVTLSCSPISGHRSVSWYQQTPGQGLQFLFEYFSETQRNKGNFPGRFSGRQFSNSRSEMNVSTLELGDSALYLCASSLQGANSPLHFGNGTRLTVT.

The V gene is TRBV7-9, the J gene TRBJ1-2; 11 bases are a match to TRBD1. The CDR3 length is 18 residues. In germline, CDR1 is SEHNR, CDR2 FQNEAQ (reference sequence). V trimming: 7 bases; J trimming: 7 bases; junction bases outside the gene matches: 20. CDR3 protein: CASTPPGQGGPLWGGYTF. CDR3 DNA sequence: TGTGCCAGCACTCCCCCGGGACAGGGGGGCCCTCTATGGGGTGGCTACACCTTC.

The V call is TRBV7-2, the J call TRBJ2-3, with TRBD2 matching 10 bases. The CDR3 spans 16 residues. The V gene's germline CDR1 is SGHTA and CDR2 FQGNSA. Trimming took 5 bases from V and 1 from J; bases not matched to a gene: 6. The chain's CDR3 is CASSGNLAGGTDTQYF. As DNA, the CDR3 is TGTGCCAGCAGCGGGAACCTAGCGGGGGGCACAGATACGCAGTATTTT.

V and J are TRBV11-1 and TRBJ1-4; weak D call: TRBD1 (6 bases). The germline V gene encodes CDR1 SGHAT and CDR2 FQDESV (reference sequence). This CDR3 has 14 amino acids. The ends were cut back, 4 bases at V and 6 bases at J, with 12 bases in the middle. The CDR3 coding sequence is TGTGCCAGCAGCTCCTCAGGGGCAGATGAAAAACTGTTTTTT. Its translation: CASSSSGADEKLFF.

CDR3 region: CASSRTSGVETQYF. Here the CDR3 DNA reads TGTGCCAGCAGCCGGACTAGCGGGGTCGAGACCCAGTACTTC. J is TRBJ2-5 and V is TRBV3-1 (or the pseudogene TRBV3-2); 12 bases match TRBD2. With V trimmed by 4 bases and J by 5 bases, 2 bases remained unmatched. CDR3 length: 14 residues. Germline V gene lookup returns CDR1 LGHDT and CDR2 YNNKEL (reference sequence).

This chain connects TRBV29-1 to TRBJ1-5, with D unclear. The CDR3 covers 13 residues. Germline V CDR1 and CDR2: SQVTM, ANQGSEA. Trimming took 5 bases from V and 4 from J, leaving 12 bases between them. CDR3 in DNA: TGCAGCGTTCTACAGACTATGAATCAGCCCCAGCATTTT. Its protein is CSVLQTMNQPQHF.

The chain employs TRBV11-3 and TRBJ2-1; D gene ambiguous. V was clipped by 2 bases and J by 9 bases, with 11 bases between them. The CDR3 runs to 13 residues. The germline CDR1 and CDR2 sequences are SGHNT and YENEEA. The CDR3 nucleotides read TGTGCCAGCAGCTTAACTCCCTTGAGTGAGCAGTTCTTC. Its translation is CASSLTPLSEQFF.

The chain joins TRBV6-5 to TRBJ1-1; 10 bases map to TRBD1. Germline loops: CDR1 MNHEY, CDR2 SVGAGI. V shed 10 bases, J shed 1 base, and the junction held 9 bases outside the gene matches. This CDR3 is 15 amino acids long. The CDR3 coding sequence is TGTGCCATAAGGGACAGGGGTTTATCGAACACTGAAGCTTTCTTT. Protein: CAIRDRGLSNTEAFF.

This sequence joins TRBV5-1 and TRBJ1-1; a weak D match, TRBD1 (5 bases). V was trimmed by 5 bases and J by 5 bases, leaving 16 bases between them. This CDR3 has 14 residues. The germline gives CDR1 SGHRS, CDR2 YFSETQ. In nucleotides, the CDR3 is TGCGCCAGCAGGCAGGGCCTCGGGGGAACTGAAGCTTTCTTT. Translated, it gives CASRQGLGGTEAFF.

V gene TRBV19 combines with J gene TRBJ1-5; D might be TRBD1 (5 bases). The germline gives CDR1 LNHDA, CDR2 SQIVND (reference sequence). This CDR3 is built from 15 residues. V was pared by 6 bases and J by 1 base, with 13 bases between. CDR3 nucleotides: TGTGCCAGTAGCCTCCAGGGTCTAAGCAATCAGCCCCAGCATTTT. It encodes CASSLQGLSNQPQHF.

The V call is TRBV28, the J call TRBJ1-2; D might be TRBD1 (5 bases). V shed 4 bases and J shed 3 bases, with 12 bases lying between them. The germline V gene encodes CDR1 MDHEN and CDR2 SYDVKM. CDR3 length: 14 amino acids. This CDR3 is CASSWGGKYYGYTF. The CDR3 DNA is TGTGCCAGCAGTTGGGGGGGTAAATACTATGGCTACACCTTC.

This chain connects TRBV11-2 to TRBJ2-7; D remains unclear. This CDR3 has 14 amino acids. V gave up 0 bases and J gave up 1 base, with 7 bases separating them. Germline CDR1 reads SGHAT; CDR2 reads FQNNGV. The CDR3 coding sequence is TGTGCCAGCAGCTTAGATAGTTATTCCTACGAGCAGTACTTC. Protein sequence: CASSLDSYSYEQYF.

The chain carries TRBV18 and TRBJ1-1, with unresolved D. This CDR3 is 14 amino acids long. The germline V gene has CDR1 KGHSH and CDR2 LQKENI. Between the trimmed V and J ends, which lost 2 bases and 1 base, there was a span of 8 bases. The CDR3 nucleotides read TGTGCCAGCTCACCAGGGAGACAGAACACTGAAGCTTTCTTT. Residues: CASSPGRQNTEAFF. The full variable domain, completed using reference TRBV18 and TRBJ1-1, is NAGVMQNPRHLVRRRGQEARLRCSPMKGHSHVYWYRQLPEEGLKFMVYLQKENIIDESGMPKERFSAEFPKEGPSILRIQQVVRGDSAAYFCASSPGRQNTEAFFGQGTRLTVV.

The chain uses TRBV7-3 and TRBJ2-1, with 8 bases aligning to TRBD2. The CDR3 totals 14 residues. V was clipped by 5 bases and J by 9 bases; unmatched bases: 9. Germline V gene sequence: CDR1 SGHTA, CDR2 FQGTGA. This CDR3 is CASSPGGRSGEQFF. The CDR3 bases are TGTGCCAGCAGCCCGGGGGGGCGTTCGGGTGAGCAGTTCTTC.

The chain is built from TRBV5-1 and TRBJ1-1; D perhaps matches TRBD1 (5 bases). CDR1 and CDR2 (germline): SGHRS, YFSETQ. V was trimmed by 2 bases and J by 5 bases, leaving 13 bases between them. CDR3 length: 14 residues. The CDR3 nucleotides read TGCGCCAGCAGCTTAGGGGCGGGGGGGACTGAAGCTTTCTTT. This codes for CASSLGAGGTEAFF.

In this sample, this clone turned up many times. The chain employs TRBV19 and TRBJ1-1, with TRBD1 as a possible D gene (6 bases). Trimming took off 5 bases at V and 9 bases at J, with 13 bases between the two ends. The CDR3 runs to 12 residues. Germline CDR1 is LNHDA and CDR2 is SQIVND (reference sequence). The CDR3 DNA is TGTGCCAGTAGTCCCTCGACAGGAAAAGCTTTCTTT. This codes for CASSPSTGKAFF.